Below are 2 T cell receptor beta chains sequenced from a single sample in a study of beta chain features in type 1 diabetes (dated by TCRdb to 2016 to 2018). Overall study results and their limits: Type 1 diabetes patients showed a moderate but significant shortening of TCRB CDR3 length in all four CD4+ subsets.

Their antigens remain unidentified. The method was the immunoSEQ multiplex PCR assay. The entire amount of isolated RNA was reverse transcribed using the High Capacity cDNA Reverse Transcription Kit, so the sequenced TCRB transcripts were expressed ones. Drawn from immuneACCESS, this table holds only the in-frame rearrangements with V and J called that TCRdb kept. Clones are partly lost; checked studies trace under half to an unresolved V gene and leave the rest unexplained. The sample data list about 41,000 clones, and roughly 70% of these were observed just once. Around 1.8% of the sample comes from the top ten. Sequenced material: Tregs from blood. The label giving this sample's cell subset or site can be read as: regulatory CD4+ T cells. All receptors come from a man aged 30-40 years with type 1 diabetes. Some clones in this sample may be carry-over from other donors' samples.

The rearrangement uses TRBV7-2 and TRBJ2-1; 9 bases are shared with TRBD2. Germline CDR1 is SGHTA and CDR2 is FQGNSA. J lost 6 bases, V lost 1 base, and 7 bases had no gene match. The CDR3 consists of 16 residues. CDR3 loop: CASSLVAGLASNEQFF. CDR3 DNA sequence: TGTGCCAGCAGCTTAGTAGCGGGACTAGCATCCAATGAGCAGTTCTTC.

This clone was seen only once. V and J are TRBV5-4 and TRBJ2-7, with 8 bases that match TRBD1. Germline V gene lookup returns CDR1 SGHNT and CDR2 YYREEE (reference sequence). This CDR3 has 14 amino acids. Unmatched junction bases numbered 3, after V lost 4 bases and J lost 0 bases. This CDR3 is CASSSTGGSYEQYF. The CDR3 region has the DNA TGTGCCAGCAGCAGTACAGGGGGCTCCTACGAGCAGTACTTC.